One sample yielded the 16 T cell receptor beta chains listed below, sequenced in a study of blood T cells in healthy people across ages. Sample-barcoded 5' priming and a J-beta primer mix drove a second PCR of about 7 to 12 cycles. MiXCR, run by TCRdb on the 5' RACE reads, gives a single entry per CDR3 protein. Of more than 1,400,000 distinct CDR3 sequences in the sample, approximately 42% were seen once. The specimen sequenced was blood. The receptor set was obtained from a woman aged 18-35 years in good health.

This clonotype was counted a few times. The V call is TRBV6-4, the J call TRBJ1-6, with 7 bases fitting TRBD1. The CDR3 contains 15 residues. V was clipped by 3 bases and J by 6 bases; unmatched bases: 5. CDR1 is MRHNA, CDR2 SNTAGT, per germline. CDR3 in amino acids: CASSERQGGNSPLHF. The CDR3 DNA reads as TGTGCCAGCAGTGAACGGCAGGGGGGTAATTCACCCCTCCACTTT.

This clonotype showed up many times. CDR3 sequence (DNA): TGTGCCAGCAGCCCTCTAGCGGGAGGCGTGGATACGCAGTATTTT. Translated: CASSPLAGGVDTQYF. The J gene is TRBJ2-3, the V gene TRBV3-1; 11 positions match TRBD2. The CDR3 consists of 15 residues. Germline trimming cut 4 bases from V and 6 bases from J; bases unmatched to any gene: 6. Germline-derived CDR1 and CDR2 are LGHDT and YNNKEL (reference sequence).

The gene calls are TRBV7-8 and TRBJ1-1; 9 bases agree with TRBD1. V dropped 5 bases and J dropped 6; count of bases not matched to a gene: 7. Germline loops: CDR1 SGHVS, CDR2 FQNEAQ. This CDR3 is 14 amino acids long. CDR3 DNA: TGTGCCAGCAGCCACGGACAGGGGTGGGCTGAAGCTTTCTTT. Translation gives CASSHGQGWAEAFF.

This chain connects TRBV20-1 to TRBJ2-5, with 12 bases lining up with TRBD2. From germline, CDR1 is DFQATT and CDR2 SNEGSKA (reference sequence). The CDR3 has 15 amino acids. V shed 5 bases, J shed 2 bases, and the junction held 6 bases outside the gene matches. CDR3 loop: CSAGTSGPLQETQYF. The CDR3 region has the DNA TGCAGTGCTGGGACTAGCGGGCCCCTACAAGAGACCCAGTACTTC.

V gene TRBV2 combines with J gene TRBJ1-2, with a tentative D call TRBD1 (6 bases). This CDR3 spans 12 amino acids. Germline V gene lookup returns CDR1 SNHLY and CDR2 FYNNEI. Trimming took off 6 bases at V and 4 bases at J, with 9 bases between the two ends. The CDR3: CASREDSYGYTF. The CDR3 nucleotides read TGTGCCAGCAGGGAGGACAGCTATGGCTACACCTTC.

The V call is TRBV20-1, the J call TRBJ2-1, with TRBD2 identical over 7 bases. This CDR3 is built from 19 residues. Germline assignment: CDR1 DFQATT and CDR2 SNEGSKA (reference sequence). V was pared by 1 base and J by 1 base, with 16 bases of the junction left unmatched. Written as DNA, the CDR3 is TGCAGTGCTAGAGGTAGCCAGCGGGAAACCCCCAGGTCCTACAATGAGCAGTTCTTC. Encoded protein: CSARGSQRETPRSYNEQFF.

This clonotype was counted only a few times. The chain employs TRBV14 and TRBJ1-2; maybe TRBD1 (5 bases). This CDR3 has 14 amino acids. Trimming cost V 0 bases and J 4 bases, with 9 bases left between them. The V gene's germline CDR1 is SGHDN and CDR2 FVKESK. In DNA form, the CDR3 reads TGTGCCAGCAGCCAAGATAGCGGGGCCTATGGCTACACCTTC. This encodes CASSQDSGAYGYTF.

This clonotype was detected a few times. The CDR3 bases are TGCGCCAGCAGCCAACCGGGACAGAGAAATGGCTACACCTTC. The encoded protein is CASSQPGQRNGYTF. The chain employs TRBV4-1 and TRBJ1-2, with 7 bases that match TRBD1. The junction had 6 bases not matched to a gene; V was cut back by 2 bases and J by 6 bases. This CDR3 comprises 14 residues. The germline V gene has CDR1 MGHRA and CDR2 YSYEKL.

The rearrangement joins TRBV11-1 to TRBJ2-7, with 11 bases lining up with TRBD1. Germline values: CDR1 SGHAT, CDR2 FQDESV (reference sequence). The CDR3 length is 17 residues. J gave up 4 bases and V 2 bases, and 10 bases lay outside the gene matches. The CDR3 region is CASSLTFGQGAIYEQYF. CDR3 sequence (DNA): TGTGCCAGCAGCTTAACGTTCGGACAGGGGGCAATTTACGAGCAGTACTTC.

This clonotype appeared a few times. The V call is TRBV13, the J call TRBJ2-3; TRBD1 matches at 9 bases. Germline lookup yields CDR1 PRHDT and CDR2 FYEKMQ (reference sequence). The ends lost 6 bases at V and 2 bases at J; junction bases unmatched: 9. The CDR3 covers 16 residues. Here the CDR3 DNA reads TGTGCCAGCAGTCTAAGGGGACAGGGCTCCACAGATACGCAGTATTTT. Translated: CASSLRGQGSTDTQYF.

By frequency in the sample, this clonotype is medium-sized (0.01 to 0.1%). This chain connects TRBV11-2 to TRBJ2-7, with TRBD1 identical over 7 bases. There are 16 residues in the CDR3. Germline V CDR1 and CDR2: SGHAT, FQNNGV. The V segment lost 5 bases and the J segment 6 bases; nucleotides outside the gene matches: 16. The CDR3 spells CASSHPDRVVPLEQYF. Written as DNA, the CDR3 is TGTGCCAGCAGCCACCCTGACAGGGTGGTTCCACTCGAGCAGTACTTC.

The chain employs TRBV2 and TRBJ1-6; the D gene is possibly TRBD1 (5 bases). This CDR3 comprises 17 residues. Trimming took off 4 bases at V and 10 bases at J, with 23 bases between the two ends. Germline loops: CDR1 SNHLY, CDR2 FYNNEI. This chain's CDR3 is CASSGQPATLETSPLHF. CDR3 DNA sequence: TGTGCCAGCAGTGGACAGCCAGCCACGCTAGAGACCTCACCCCTCCACTTT.

This clonotype has just a few counts. J is TRBJ2-6 and V is TRBV5-1; 7 nucleotides align to TRBD1. Losses at the gene ends were 1 base for V and 2 bases for J; bases not matched to a gene: 6. The CDR3 sequence is 17 residues long. CDR1 is SGHRS and CDR2 is YFSETQ in the germline V gene. The CDR3 nucleotides read TGCGCCAGCAGCTTGCTACAGGGGAACGCTGGGGCCAACGTCCTGACTTTC. Residues: CASSLLQGNAGANVLTF.

The chain couples TRBV7-2 to TRBJ2-3; D not certain. CDR3 length: 15 residues. From germline, CDR1 is SGHTA and CDR2 FQGNSA. The V and J ends lost 4 bases and 0 bases respectively, with 11 bases between them. The CDR3 DNA follows: TGTGCCAGCAGCTCCCCAGTCAAAAGCACAGATACGCAGTATTTT. Encoded protein: CASSSPVKSTDTQYF.

This clonotype came up a few times. The chain has TRBV10-3 and TRBJ2-5; D is unresolved. There are 14 residues in the CDR3. Germline V gene data show CDR1 as ENHRY and CDR2 as SYGVKD. V lost 0 bases, J lost 7 bases, and 12 bases lay in between. The CDR3: CAISESGPEPTQYF. DNA of the CDR3: TGTGCCATCAGTGAGTCAGGCCCAGAACCGACCCAGTACTTC.

This sequence joins TRBV7-9 and TRBJ1-5, with D maybe TRBD1 (5 bases). The germline V and J ends were trimmed by 5 bases and 6 bases, with 11 bases remaining between them. Germline CDR1 reads SEHNR; CDR2 reads FQNEAQ (reference sequence). The CDR3 runs to 13 residues. The CDR3 sequence is CASSPGDRQPQHF. Here the CDR3 DNA reads TGTGCCAGCAGCCCGGGGGATCGTCAGCCCCAGCATTTT.